This T cell receptor beta chain was obtained from a study of blood T cell repertoires in COVID-19. Here immunoSEQ multiplex PCR was the method, and the copy in TCRdb shows in-frame clones only, minus some. This sample has a few hundred thousand clones; about 88% occur once, and the top ten carry around 4.6%. V lost 3 bases and J lost 0, with 14 bases in between. This CDR3 has 17 residues. The germline V gene has CDR1 MNHEY and CDR2 SMNVEV (reference sequence). The clonotype originates from a woman between 35 and 50 years old who had recovered from COVID-19. V gene TRBV27 combines with J gene TRBJ1-4; D is undetermined. The specimen was peripheral blood. The DNA for the CDR3 is TGTGCCAGCAGTTTGCGGAGGGAGCCCTCAACTAATGAAAAACTGTTTTTT. It specifies CASSLRREPSTNEKLFF.